The clone carrying this T cell receptor (beta chain) was recorded many times. No antigen is known for it. These data are taken from a study of T cells after yellow fever vaccination. General study findings and limits: Secondary responses were weaker yet peaked faster, day 5 versus 15. Some clonotypes were seen in both the CD4 and the CD8 compartments. These made up a small share and likely arose from convergent recombination.

Germline V CDR1 and CDR2: DFQATT, SNEGSKA (reference sequence). The V and J ends lost 6 bases and 7 bases respectively, with 19 bases between them. The CDR3 length is 13 residues. A single record per CDR3 protein comes from TCRdb applying MiXCR to the 5' RACE reads. The data hold roughly 330,000 distinct CDR3 sequences, with 4% observed a single time. The sample consisted of PBMCs, taken 5 days after the yellow fever booster vaccination. The receptor was derived from a man younger than 35 who received the YFV17D yellow fever vaccine. The rearrangement links TRBV20-1 to TRBJ2-7, with TRBD1 as a possible D gene (5 bases). CDR3 loop: CSATLGRDVEQYF. CDR3 sequence (DNA): TGCAGTGCCACGTTGGGCAGGGATGTTGAGCAGTACTTC.